Below are 20 T cell receptor beta chains sequenced from a single sample in a study of CXCR3-negative and CXCR3-positive naive CD8 T cells. Which antigens these TCRs recognize remains unknown. All TRB cDNA libraries came from 5' RACE performed with UMI labels. TCRdb reprocessed the 5' RACE reads and keeps a single row for each CDR3 protein, giving no DNA. Recorded for this sample: more than 6,500 distinct CDR3 sequences. Findings and caveats of the study: CXCR3-positive naive cells had more hydrophobic TRB CDR3s than CXCR3-negative naive cells.

Sequenced sample: naive CXCR3+ CD8+ T cells from blood. As to subset: CD45RO-CCR7+CD27+CD95- naive CD8+ T cells expressing CXCR3 (TNR3+). Source of these receptors: a human donor in good health. Some clones in this sample may be carry-over from other donors' samples.

The V and J genes are TRBV28 and TRBJ2-1; without DNA, the TCRdb call of TRBD2 cannot be checked. This CDR3 has 18 amino acids. Germline V gene lookup returns CDR1 MDHEN and CDR2 SYDVKM. CDR3 region: CASSFLGTSGSNYNEQFF. Based on the CDR3 plus reference TRBV28 and TRBJ2-1, the full variable domain is DVKVTQSSRYLVKRTGEKVFLECVQDMDHENMFWYRQDPGLGLRLIYFSYDVKMKEKGDIPEGYSVSREKKERFSLILESASTNQTSMYLCASSFLGTSGSNYNEQFFGPGTRLTVL.

The chain uses TRBV2 and TRBJ2-7; TCRdb indicates TRBD2, and absent DNA this call remains unverified. The CDR3 is 14 residues long. Per germline, CDR1 SNHLY and CDR2 FYNNEI. The CDR3 here is CASSDLAASYEQYF. Supplemented by reference TRBV2 and TRBJ2-7, the full variable domain reads EPEVTQTPSHQVTQMGQEVILRCVPISNHLYFYWYRQILGQKVEFLVSFYNNEISEKSEIFDDQFSVERPDGSNFTLKIRSTKLEDSAMYFCASSDLAASYEQYFGPGTRLTVT.

The V call is TRBV5-8, the J call TRBJ2-6; without DNA, the TCRdb call of TRBD1 cannot be checked. The germline V gene has CDR1 SGHTS and CDR2 YDEGEE. The CDR3 spans 18 residues. The CDR3 here is CASSLVGVVYSGANVLTF. Using reference TRBV5-8 and TRBJ2-6 for the parts outside the CDR3, the full variable domain is EAGVTQSPTHLIKTRGQQATLRCSPISGHTSVYWYQQALGLGLQFLLWYDEGEERNRGNFPPRFSGRQFPNYSSELNVNALELEDSALYLCASSLVGVVYSGANVLTFGAGSRLTVL.

This clonotype shows up as medium-sized by frequency. This CDR3 reads CASFRTGGDNEQFF. This chain uses TRBV6-5 with TRBJ2-1; checking the TCRdb D call of TRBD2 is not possible without DNA. The CDR3 extends over 14 amino acids. CDR1 is MNHEY and CDR2 is SVGAGI in the germline V gene.

V is TRBV29-1 and J is TRBJ2-7. Looked up from germline, CDR1 is SQVTM and CDR2 is ANQGSEA. CDR3 length equals 12 residues. This CDR3 is CSVAPILGEQYF.

This clonotype registers medium-sized by frequency. V is TRBV5-1 and J is TRBJ1-2. Germline assignment: CDR1 SGHRS and CDR2 YFSETQ. The CDR3 sequence is 12 residues long. The chain's CDR3 is CASSLGIYGYTF.

By frequency, this clonotype is medium-sized. The chain combines TRBV12-3 or TRBV12-4 with TRBJ2-5; TCRdb names TRBD1, which stays unverified in the absence of DNA. The CDR3 contains 13 residues. CDR3 protein: CASSLRAVETQYF.

The chain has TRBV6-5 and TRBJ2-3. Germline lookup yields CDR1 MNHEY and CDR2 SVGAGI. The CDR3 extends over 13 amino acids. CDR3 region: CASSHSAEDTQYF.

This clonotype is identified as medium-sized (0.01 to 0.1%) from frequency. The genes are TRBV29-1 and TRBJ2-3; TCRdb names TRBD1, which stays unverified in the absence of DNA. The CDR3 sequence is 13 residues long. Germline CDR1 and CDR2: SQVTM and ANQGSEA. The chain's CDR3 is CSVLAGSTDTQYF.

This clonotype is called medium-sized based on its frequency. The chain is built from TRBV29-1 and TRBJ2-5; absent DNA, TCRdb's TRBD2 call cannot be checked. From germline, CDR1 is SQVTM and CDR2 ANQGSEA. This CDR3 region has 18 residues. The CDR3 region is CSVESASGEGTSVETQYF. The full variable domain, in which reference TRBV29-1 and TRBJ2-5 provide the parts outside the CDR3, is SAVISQKPSRDICQRGTSLTIQCQVDSQVTMMFWYRQQPGQSLTLIATANQGSEATYESGFVIDKFPISRPNLTFSTLTVSNMSPEDSSIYLCSVESASGEGTSVETQYFGPGTRLLVL.

This clonotype is called medium-sized based on its frequency. This sequence joins TRBV7-2 and TRBJ2-3. This CDR3 region has 14 residues. Germline V gene sequence: CDR1 SGHTA, CDR2 FQGNSA. CDR3 in amino acids: CASSLATRTDTQYF.

The V and J genes are TRBV4-2 and TRBJ1-1. Per germline, CDR1 LGHNA and CDR2 YNFKEQ. This CDR3 has 15 residues. CDR3 residues: CASRAVDGSNTEAFF.

The chain uses TRBV6-2 or TRBV6-3 and TRBJ2-5. This CDR3 has 18 residues. CDR1 MNHEY and CDR2 SVGEGT come from the germline V gene. CDR3 region: CASSYPESGIETPETQYF.

This clonotype shows up as medium-sized by frequency. The chain employs TRBV11-2 and TRBJ2-1; TCRdb outputs TRBD2, but without DNA this stays unchecked. Germline-derived CDR1 and CDR2 are SGHAT and FQNNGV. The CDR3 spans 16 residues. The CDR3 spells CASSFGLGQSYNEQFF.

This clonotype is medium-sized (0.01 to 0.1%) by frequency. The rearrangement links TRBV29-1 to TRBJ2-5; the TRBD1 assignment by TCRdb is unverifiable without DNA. The CDR3 is 15 amino acids. Germline V gene data show CDR1 as SQVTM and CDR2 as ANQGSEA. CDR3 in amino acids: CSVEDRDRAKGTQYF.

This clonotype is labeled medium-sized based on frequency. The chain couples TRBV7-9 to TRBJ2-7; TCRdb designates TRBD2, a call that cannot be tested without DNA. Germline loops: CDR1 SEHNR, CDR2 FQNEAQ (reference sequence). The CDR3 contains 16 residues. The CDR3 reads CASSHGLAGPAYEQYF.

This clonotype is classed as medium-sized by frequency. CDR3 sequence reads: CASSYSGTAYEQYF. The V gene is TRBV6-6, the J gene TRBJ2-7; the D gene TCRdb calls, TRBD1, cannot be checked with no DNA. Germline V gene sequence: CDR1 MNHNY, CDR2 SVGAGI (reference sequence). The CDR3 contains 14 residues.

The chain employs TRBV29-1 and TRBJ2-5; there is no DNA to check the TCRdb D call of TRBD1. The CDR3 contains 15 residues. CDR1 is SQVTM, CDR2 ANQGSEA, per germline. CDR3 in amino acids: CSVDQLPDSQETQYF. The whole variable domain, remainder taken from reference TRBV29-1 and TRBJ2-5, is SAVISQKPSRDICQRGTSLTIQCQVDSQVTMMFWYRQQPGQSLTLIATANQGSEATYESGFVIDKFPISRPNLTFSTLTVSNMSPEDSSIYLCSVDQLPDSQETQYFGPGTRLLVL.

By frequency, this clonotype registers medium-sized. The chain is built from TRBV29-1 and TRBJ1-5; the D gene TCRdb calls, TRBD1, cannot be checked with no DNA. CDR1 and CDR2 (germline): SQVTM, ANQGSEA. The CDR3 has 14 residues. CDR3 residues: CSVIEGSSNQPQHF.

The V and J genes are TRBV19 and TRBJ2-1; absent DNA, TCRdb's TRBD2 call cannot be checked. This CDR3 region has 15 residues. Germline lookup yields CDR1 LNHDA and CDR2 SQIVND (reference sequence). The CDR3 is CASSIGTLRGDEQFF.